This T cell receptor (beta chain) was captured by sequencing in a study of response to subunit inactivated influenza vaccine. General study points: The authors suggested that few new T cells are recruited per seasonal influenza vaccination.

A word on this clonotype: Its matching antigen is unknown.

TCRdb re-called the RT-PCR reads through MiXCR, storing one row per CDR3 protein. The sample yields approximately 500,000 distinct CDR3 sequences, roughly 13% seen once. This material consisted of PBMCs from blood, taken around seven weeks after vaccination. This sequence was found in a man aged 50 or older who received an inactivated influenza vaccine.

CDR3 sequence reads: CASSLGPTGYEQYF. As DNA, the CDR3 is TGCGCCAGCAGCTTGGGACCCACTGGCTACGAGCAGTACTTC. The J gene is TRBJ2-7, the V gene TRBV5-1; D not resolved. The CDR3 length is 14 residues. Trimming stripped 0 bases from V and 3 bases from J, with 10 bases between. From germline, CDR1 is SGHRS and CDR2 YFSETQ.